The present T cell receptor (beta chain) was sequenced within a study of regulatory T cells in long-lasting Graves disease. Time point of the sample: persistent/refractory GD, antithyroid drugs over 5 years with positive TRAb. Preparation of the TCR library used RNA extracted from PBMCs. This clonotype was recorded many times. This CDR3 is built from 17 residues. The germline V gene has CDR1 MDHEN and CDR2 SYDVKM. V lost 4 bases, J lost 7 bases, and 10 bases stayed unmatched. Construction of TCR beta libraries relied on iRepertoire HTBI primers and on Arm-PCR targeting CDR3 regions. MiXCR was run by TCRdb on the multiplex PCR reads, yielding one entry per CDR3 protein. The top ten hold around 12% of the sample, which has a few hundred thousand distinct CDR3 sequences, 20% to 25% seen once.

The V call is TRBV28, the J call TRBJ1-6; TRBD1 matches at 10 bases. The sequencing here drew on peripheral blood mononuclear cells (PBMCs), taken when the disease was refractory, from a patient treated with antithyroid drugs. The clonotype originates from a female donor with Graves disease. The CDR3 sequence is CASSSSPGQGWNSPLHF. For the CDR3, the DNA is TGTGCCAGCAGTTCCTCCCCGGGACAGGGGTGGAATTCACCCCTCCACTTT.